One T cell receptor beta chain is described in this entry. Its target is unknown. The data were taken from a study of B cell selection in AIRE deficiency. General study findings and limits: Of some 4,000 shared Treg TCRbeta sequences, about 32% were healthy-donor-only and just under 9.5% patient-only.

The regulatory T cell sort gate was CD4+CD25hiCD127low/negative. This table comes from immunoSEQ multiplex PCR, and its TCRdb copy is limited to in-frame clones, with some not included. The sample includes fewer than 25,000 clones, about nine tenths of them seen just once. Germline V gives CDR1 KGHSH, CDR2 LQKENI. The CDR3 consists of 17 residues. V was shortened by 1 base and J by 4 bases, with 19 bases between the two germline ends. The chain has TRBV18 and TRBJ1-2; D gene unclear. This TCR came from a human donor in good health. The material sequenced was CD4+CD25+ Tregs sorted from PBMCs. CDR3 sequence reads: CASSPLDRTGSLYGYTF. The CDR3 DNA follows: TGTGCCAGCTCACCACTGGACCGGACGGGCAGTCTCTATGGCTACACCTTC.